The 15 T cell receptor beta chains below come from one sample, sequenced in a study of cytomegalovirus exposure and HLA in healthy donors. Primers included in the PCR were 60 Vbeta and 13 Jbeta primers. Clones were sequenced by immunoSEQ multiplex PCR, and TCRdb holds only the in-frame ones, with some missing. This repertoire shows roughly 100,000 clones, around four fifths found once; its top ten account for around 2.6%. The specimen was PBMCs. Receptors originate from a man aged 40-50 years in good health and CMV-seronegative.

The V gene is TRBV13, the J gene TRBJ2-1, with 11 bases matching TRBD2. The CDR3 is made up of 15 amino acids. Germline V gives CDR1 PRHDT, CDR2 FYEKMQ (reference sequence). V was pared by 5 bases and J by 10 bases, with 10 bases of the junction left unmatched. CDR3 loop: CASSNSGGGRREQFF. DNA of the CDR3: TGTGCCAGCAGCAATAGCGGGGGGGGCCGACGAGAGCAGTTCTTC.

This rearrangement joins TRBV19 to TRBJ2-5; unclear D gene. Trimming cost V 1 base and J 2 bases, with 8 bases left between them. The CDR3 is made up of 14 amino acids. Germline V gene sequence: CDR1 LNHDA, CDR2 SQIVND (reference sequence). The CDR3 region has the DNA TGTGCCAGTAGTATAGTGCCAGGTCAAGAGACCCAGTACTTC. As protein: CASSIVPGQETQYF.

This chain connects TRBV18 to TRBJ1-2, with unresolved D. Germline CDR1 and CDR2: KGHSH and LQKENI. This CDR3 spans 13 amino acids. The ends were cut back, 3 bases at V and 6 bases at J, with 11 bases in the middle. CDR3 nucleotides: TGTGCCAGCTCACCGCCAGAACTAAATGGCTACACCTTC. It specifies CASSPPELNGYTF.

The sample holds a few counts of this clone. The V and J genes are TRBV6-6 and TRBJ2-7; maybe TRBD1 (5 bases). V was trimmed by 2 bases and J by 5 bases, leaving 16 bases between them. From germline, CDR1 is MNHNY and CDR2 SVGAGI (reference sequence). The CDR3 length is 15 residues. CDR3 protein: CASSYRDRPSDEQYF. The CDR3 DNA is TGTGCCAGCAGTTACCGCGACAGACCGAGTGACGAGCAGTACTTC.

This clone was recorded only once. The chain recombines TRBV5-6 with TRBJ2-7; D perhaps matches TRBD2 (6 bases). Trimming removed 5 bases at V and 6 bases at J, with 18 bases between. Germline lookup yields CDR1 SGHDT and CDR2 YYEEEE. CDR3 length: 14 residues. The CDR3 nucleotides are TGTGCCAGCAGTCCGGGACTTCCTGCTCTCGAGCAGTACTTC. It translates to CASSPGLPALEQYF.

The chain employs TRBV28 and TRBJ1-5; 8 nucleotides line up with TRBD1. V lost 2 bases, J lost 1 base, and 4 bases stayed unmatched. This CDR3 has 16 amino acids. Germline CDR1 MDHEN, CDR2 SYDVKM. The CDR3 loop reads CASSLLGQGSNQPQHF. CDR3 nucleotides: TGTGCCAGCAGTTTACTTGGACAGGGAAGCAATCAGCCCCAGCATTTT.

The gene calls are TRBV13 and TRBJ2-7; a weak D match, TRBD2 (6 bases). The CDR3 covers 15 residues. The germline gives CDR1 PRHDT, CDR2 FYEKMQ (reference sequence). V lost 5 bases to trimming and J lost 5 bases, with 19 bases between them. CDR3 amino acids: CASSNRDSMYHEQYF. CDR3 bases: TGTGCCAGCAGCAATCGGGACTCAATGTACCACGAGCAGTACTTC.

The gene calls are TRBV5-1 and TRBJ2-5, with 7 bases that match TRBD1. The assigned J gene may be wrong: the sequence end matches TRBJ2-7 better. CDR3 length equals 15 residues. Germline V CDR1 and CDR2: SGHRS, YFSETQ. The CDR3: CASSPETGRPYEQYF. The CDR3 DNA reads as TGCGCCAGCAGCCCGGAGACAGGGCGACCCTACGAGCAGTACTTC.

V is TRBV6-8 and J is TRBJ1-1; 10 bases align to TRBD1. This CDR3 has 16 amino acids. CDR1 and CDR2 (germline): MNHGY, SAAAGT. J gave up 1 base and V 6 bases, and 8 bases lay outside the gene matches. The CDR3 is CASSLGTGAENTEAFF. The DNA for the CDR3 is TGTGCCAGCAGCCTGGGGACAGGGGCGGAGAACACTGAAGCTTTCTTT.

The rearrangement uses TRBV5-1 and TRBJ1-6, with 10 bases identical to TRBD1. Germline assignment: CDR1 SGHRS and CDR2 YFSETQ. J lost 5 bases, V lost 3 bases, and 5 bases had no gene match. CDR3 size: 16 residues. CDR3: CASSSTGTGDNSPLHF. The CDR3 nucleotides read TGCGCCAGCAGCTCCACAGGGACAGGGGATAATTCACCCCTCCACTTT.

Concerning this clone itself: A junction end diverges from the germline sequence, so it may reflect a read error. The chain carries TRBV7-9 and TRBJ1-2, with D possibly being TRBD1 (6 bases). The V gene's germline CDR1 is SEHNR and CDR2 FQNEAQ (reference sequence). The CDR3 runs 13 residues. The CDR3 reads CSSSLAGDYGYTF. DNA of the CDR3: TGTTCCAGCAGCTTAGCAGGGGACTATGGCTACACCTTC.

V and J are TRBV5-1 and TRBJ2-6, with 7 bases that match TRBD1. CDR3 length equals 19 residues. The V and J ends lost 4 bases and 2 bases, in that order; junction bases with no gene match: 15. The germline V gene has CDR1 SGHRS and CDR2 YFSETQ. This CDR3 is CASSPEGRGIVTGANVLTF. The CDR3 coding sequence is TGCGCCAGCAGCCCCGAAGGCAGGGGGATTGTTACTGGGGCCAACGTCCTGACTTTC.

The chain is built from TRBV7-8 and TRBJ1-5, with 7 bases that match TRBD1. The CDR3 sequence is 15 residues long. In germline, CDR1 is SGHVS, CDR2 FQNEAQ. V was pared by 1 base and J by 4 bases, with 4 bases of the junction left unmatched. The chain's CDR3 is CASSLGGRGNQPQHF. In DNA, the CDR3 is TGTGCCAGCAGCTTAGGGGGCAGGGGGAATCAGCCCCAGCATTTT. The variable domain in full, completed from reference TRBV7-8 and TRBJ1-5, reads GAGVSQSPRYKVAKRGQDVALRCDPISGHVSLFWYQQALGQGPEFLTYFQNEAQLDKSGLPSDRFFAERPEGSVSTLKIQRTQQEDSAVYLCASSLGGRGNQPQHFGDGTRLSIL.

The genes are TRBV5-1 and TRBJ1-1, with TRBD1 matching 7 bases. V lost 6 bases and J lost 4; bases outside the gene matches: 18. The germline CDR1 and CDR2 sequences are SGHRS and YFSETQ. This CDR3 has 17 amino acids. The CDR3 loop is CASTTGQSTVVRTEAFF. The CDR3 DNA is TGCGCCAGCACCACGGGACAGTCAACCGTAGTCCGCACTGAAGCTTTCTTT.

V is TRBV19 and J is TRBJ1-2; TRBD1 matches at 9 bases. Germline V CDR1 and CDR2: LNHDA, SQIVND (reference sequence). The V segment lost 6 bases and the J segment 7 bases; nucleotides outside the gene matches: 12. This CDR3 has 15 amino acids. The CDR3 is CASRLTGGATSGYTF. The DNA for the CDR3 is TGTGCCAGTAGACTCACAGGGGGCGCGACTAGTGGCTACACCTTC.